Following are 4 T cell receptor beta chains from one sample sequenced in a study of blood T cell repertoires in COVID-19. Sequencing was performed with immunoSEQ multiplex PCR; in TCRdb, only in-frame clones are kept and a portion is missing. Of 250,000 to 350,000 clones listed, almost 90% were seen once; the top ten hold around 4.5%. Sequencing was done on a sample of PBMCs or T cells enriched from blood (not recorded which). Receptors were obtained from a woman younger than 35 with acute COVID-19.

The chain couples TRBV7-2 to TRBJ2-7, with 8 bases lining up with TRBD2. V lost 2 bases and J lost 0; bases outside the gene matches: 3. CDR3 length: 15 residues. CDR1 is SGHTA and CDR2 is FQGNSA in the germline V gene. CDR3 nucleotide sequence: TGTGCCAGCAGCTTATCGAGCGGGAGCTCCTACGAGCAGTACTTC. Translation gives CASSLSSGSSYEQYF.

The rearrangement joins TRBV5-5 to TRBJ1-5; 8 bases agree with TRBD1. The CDR3 runs 16 residues. The germline V gene encodes CDR1 SGHKS and CDR2 YYEKEE (reference sequence). The V segment lost 3 bases and the J segment 2 bases; nucleotides outside the gene matches: 7. The CDR3 reads CASSWSGGLGNQPQHF. CDR3 bases: TGTGCCAGCAGCTGGTCAGGGGGCTTGGGCAATCAGCCCCAGCATTTT.

The chain recombines TRBV2 with TRBJ2-2; 10 nucleotides line up with TRBD1. The CDR3 is made up of 13 amino acids. Germline trimming cut 6 bases from V and 8 bases from J; bases unmatched to any gene: 3. Per the germline V gene, CDR1 is SNHLY and CDR2 is FYNNEI. The CDR3 coding sequence is TGTGCCAGCAGAGGGGACAGGGGTGGGGAGCTGTTTTTT. It yields the protein CASRGDRGGELFF.

This clone was seen only a few times. The V call is TRBV2, the J call TRBJ1-3; D unresolved. The CDR3 contains 14 residues. Trimming took off 3 bases at V and 4 bases at J, with 10 bases between the two ends. Per the germline V gene, CDR1 is SNHLY and CDR2 is FYNNEI. CDR3 bases: TGTGCCAGCAGTGACTCGGGCGGGGGAAACACCATATATTTT. This encodes CASSDSGGGNTIYF.